A single sample gave rise to the 27 T cell receptor beta chains below, sequenced in a study of Graves' ophthalmopathy and Graves' hyperthyroidism. TCR beta CDR3 amplification used RNA transcripts. HTBI primers were used in a first-round RT-PCR, which preceded a second-round multiplex PCR. TCRdb re-analysed the multiplex PCR reads in MiXCR, keeping a single row per CDR3 protein. Here the sample spans 650,000 to 900,000 distinct CDR3 sequences, 35% to 50% being singletons. Input material: peripheral blood. The receptors here all came from an adult man with Graves' ophthalmopathy.

This clonotype was recorded once. The chain employs TRBV2 and TRBJ1-2; 8 positions agree with TRBD1. Losses at the gene ends were 6 bases for V and 7 bases for J; bases not matched to a gene: 7. The CDR3 totals 13 residues. Germline lookup yields CDR1 SNHLY and CDR2 FYNNEI. CDR3 amino acids: CASRETGGGGYTF. The CDR3 coding sequence is TGTGCCAGCAGGGAAACAGGGGGAGGTGGCTACACCTTC. The full variable domain, in which reference TRBV2 and TRBJ1-2 provide the parts outside the CDR3, is EPEVTQTPSHQVTQMGQEVILRCVPISNHLYFYWYRQILGQKVEFLVSFYNNEISEKSEIFDDQFSVERPDGSNFTLKIRSTKLEDSAMYFCASRETGGGGYTFGSGTRLTVV.

The chain has TRBV19 and TRBJ2-7, with 11 bases that match TRBD1. Germline values: CDR1 LNHDA, CDR2 SQIVND (reference sequence). V lost 6 bases to trimming and J lost 10 bases; unmatched junction nucleotides: 8. The CDR3 sequence is 13 residues long. Written as DNA, the CDR3 is TGTGCCAGTAGAGGGGGACAGGGGGGGAATCAGTACTTC. It codes for CASRGGQGGNQYF. Full variable domain (rest looked up from reference TRBV19 and TRBJ2-7): DGGITQSPKYLFRKEGQNVTLSCEQNLNHDAMYWYRQDPGQGLRLIYYSQIVNDFQKGDIAEGYSVSREKKESFPLTVTSAQKNPTAFYLCASRGGQGGNQYFGPGTRLTVT.

This clonotype was seen only a few times. This chain links TRBV2 with TRBJ1-1; D is unresolved. V was clipped by 6 bases and J by 0 bases, with 11 bases between them. This CDR3 comprises 14 residues. Germline V gene lookup returns CDR1 SNHLY and CDR2 FYNNEI. CDR3 nucleotides: TGTGCCAGCAGGCAAATACGGGTGAACACTGAAGCTTTCTTT. Protein sequence: CASRQIRVNTEAFF. Drawing the rest from reference TRBV2 and TRBJ1-1, the complete variable domain is EPEVTQTPSHQVTQMGQEVILRCVPISNHLYFYWYRQILGQKVEFLVSFYNNEISEKSEIFDDQFSVERPDGSNFTLKIRSTKLEDSAMYFCASRQIRVNTEAFFGQGTRLTVV.

The chain has TRBV14 and TRBJ2-5; 8 nucleotides match TRBD1. This CDR3 is built from 15 residues. Per germline, CDR1 SGHDN and CDR2 FVKESK. V trimming: 1 base; J trimming: 2 bases; junction bases outside the gene matches: 3. The CDR3, as DNA: TGTGCCAGCAGCCAAGTGACAGGGGCACAAGAGACCCAGTACTTC. Its translation is CASSQVTGAQETQYF.

This clonotype was observed a few times. The chain has TRBV11-2 and TRBJ2-5, with 11 nucleotides matching TRBD1. Germline V CDR1 and CDR2: SGHAT, FQNNGV. With 4 bases clipped from V and 2 bases from J, the junction kept 9 bases outside the gene matches. This CDR3 contains 17 residues. The chain's CDR3 is CASSSGGQGAWQETQYF. CDR3 nucleotide sequence: TGTGCCAGCAGCTCAGGTGGACAGGGGGCTTGGCAAGAGACCCAGTACTTC.

This clonotype was seen at least ten times. The chain combines TRBV9 with TRBJ2-2; the match to TRBD2 covers 7 bases. The germline V gene encodes CDR1 SGDLS and CDR2 YYNGEE. CDR3 length equals 16 residues. J gave up 0 bases and V 1 base, and 3 bases lay outside the gene matches. CDR3 DNA sequence: TGTGCCAGCAGCGTACTACTAGCGACGAACACCGGGGAGCTGTTTTTT. The encoded protein is CASSVLLATNTGELFF.

The chain uses TRBV7-2 and TRBJ2-7; D unresolved. Germline V gene lookup returns CDR1 SGHTA and CDR2 FQGNSA. V lost 1 base to trimming and J lost 2 bases, with 9 bases between them. The CDR3 loop spans 14 amino acids. This CDR3 is CASSLEPVPYEQYF. DNA for the CDR3: TGTGCCAGCAGCTTAGAGCCAGTTCCCTACGAGCAGTACTTC.

The rearrangement links TRBV19 to TRBJ2-7, with D tentatively TRBD2 (5 bases). The CDR3 has 13 residues. Germline CDR1 reads LNHDA; CDR2 reads SQIVND (reference sequence). Trimming left V 10 bases short and J 0 bases short, with 13 bases between. The CDR3: CATRERSSYEQYF. CDR3 bases: TGTGCCACAAGGGAGCGGAGCTCCTACGAGCAGTACTTC.

The rearrangement joins TRBV2 to TRBJ1-2, with a possible D match to TRBD1 (6 bases). Germline loops: CDR1 SNHLY, CDR2 FYNNEI. The CDR3 is 14 amino acids. Trimming took off 8 bases at V and 4 bases at J, with 17 bases between the two ends. CDR3 sequence (DNA): TGTGCCAGCCGGCCGGGACAAGCCATCTATGGCTACACCTTC. It specifies CASRPGQAIYGYTF.

The chain couples TRBV15 to TRBJ2-6; 11 bases match TRBD1. Germline V CDR1 and CDR2: LNHNV, YYDKDF (reference sequence). CDR3 length: 17 residues. The junction had 10 bases not matched to a gene; V was cut back by 10 bases and J by 2 bases. CDR3 in amino acids: CASSDRDRGTGANVLTF. The CDR3 DNA reads TGTGCCAGCAGTGACCGGGACAGGGGGACTGGGGCCAACGTCCTGACTTTC.

This chain uses TRBV2 with TRBJ2-2; D is perhaps TRBD1 (5 bases). V was cut by 3 bases and J by 7 bases, with 9 bases left in between. The CDR3 contains 13 residues. CDR1 SNHLY and CDR2 FYNNEI come from the germline V gene. CDR3 protein: CASSDQGIGELFF. DNA for the CDR3: TGTGCCAGCAGTGATCAGGGAATCGGGGAGCTGTTTTTT.

A word on this clonotype: Since a much larger clone is just one base distant, this may be a read error. The chain has TRBV6-5 and TRBJ2-2, with TRBD1 matching over 8 bases. CDR3 length equals 14 residues. V shed 6 bases and J 3 bases; nucleotides not matched to a gene: 3. The germline V gene has CDR1 MNHEY and CDR2 SVGAGI. DNA for the CDR3: TGTGCCAGCAGCCGGACAGGGTACACCGGGGAGCTGTTTTTT. It codes for CASSRTGYTGELFF.

This clonotype was detected a few times. The chain couples TRBV2 to TRBJ1-2, with D possibly matching TRBD1 (6 bases). Germline lookup yields CDR1 SNHLY and CDR2 FYNNEI. This CDR3 is 14 amino acids long. The V end was cut by 3 bases, the J end by 6 bases, with 14 bases between. CDR3 sequence reads: CASSDTGTKDGYTF. As DNA, the CDR3 is TGTGCCAGCAGTGACACAGGGACGAAGGATGGCTACACCTTC.

On this clonotype: A single base separates this from a much larger clone, so it may be a read error. The CDR3 region is CATSDGDSSGTTSGYTF. CDR3 in DNA: TGTGCCACCAGTGATGGGGACAGTTCCGGGACGACGTCTGGCTACACCTTC. This sequence joins TRBV24-1 and TRBJ1-2; 7 bases match TRBD1. This CDR3 region has 17 residues. The trim removed 3 bases at V and 7 bases at J, leaving 16 bases unmatched. In germline, CDR1 is KGHDR, CDR2 SFDVKD.

This clonotype appeared many times. The chain couples TRBV24-1 to TRBJ2-2; unclear D gene. This CDR3 spans 16 amino acids. The germline CDR1 and CDR2 sequences are KGHDR and SFDVKD. V was trimmed by 1 base and J by 0 bases, leaving 8 bases between them. The CDR3 DNA reads TGTGCCACCAGTGATTTAGGCAACCCGAACACCGGGGAGCTGTTTTTT. Protein: CATSDLGNPNTGELFF.

This clonotype was recorded many times. The V gene is TRBV24-1, the J gene TRBJ2-2; TRBD2 matches 7 bases. This CDR3 region has 15 residues. Germline trimming cut 5 bases from V and 7 bases from J; bases unmatched to any gene: 9. Germline CDR1 reads KGHDR; CDR2 reads SFDVKD. CDR3 coding DNA: TGTGCCACCAGTGGCCCGGGACTAACGGGCGGGGAGCTGTTTTTT. Translated: CATSGPGLTGGELFF.

The chain recombines TRBV24-1 with TRBJ2-7, with D possibly matching TRBD1 (5 bases). The CDR3 is 14 residues long. Germline V lookup: CDR1 KGHDR, CDR2 SFDVKD. V was cut by 7 bases and J by 0 bases, with 12 bases left in between. The CDR3 nucleotides are TGTGCCACCAGCCCTTCGGACAACTCCTACGAGCAGTACTTC. This sequence encodes CATSPSDNSYEQYF.

This clonotype has a count of ten or more. The chain has TRBV5-6 and TRBJ1-1; D not certain. The CDR3 contains 13 residues. Germline-derived CDR1 and CDR2 are SGHDT and YYEEEE. The V end lost 1 base, the J end lost 2 bases, and 6 bases lay between the germline ends. In nucleotides, the CDR3 is TGTGCCAGCAGCTTGAACGATAACACTGAAGCTTTCTTT. Encoded protein: CASSLNDNTEAFF.

J is TRBJ2-2 and V is TRBV25-1, with a weak D call TRBD1 (5 bases). Germline V gene lookup returns CDR1 MGHDK and CDR2 SYGVNS. The CDR3 is 14 amino acids. The V and J ends lost 5 bases and 1 base respectively, with 8 bases between them. The CDR3 DNA reads TGTGCCAGCAGTAGGGGTCTGAACACCGGGGAGCTGTTTTTT. Amino acid sequence: CASSRGLNTGELFF.

With regard to this clonotype: A much larger clone lies a single base off, so this may be a read error. V gene TRBV10-3 combines with J gene TRBJ2-2; D is undetermined. The CDR3 is made up of 15 amino acids. CDR1 and CDR2 from the germline V gene are ENHRY and SYGVKD. The CDR3 bases are TGTGCCATCGGTGAAAGACGGACGAACACCGGGGAGCTGTTTTTT. Protein: CAIGERRTNTGELFF.

J is TRBJ1-2 and V is TRBV6-5; a possible D gene is TRBD1 (5 bases). The V end was cut by 2 bases, the J end by 0 bases, with 10 bases between. This CDR3 contains 15 residues. Germline CDR1 is MNHEY and CDR2 is SVGAGI. The CDR3, as DNA: TGTGCCAGCAGTTACGTAGGGGCGACTAACTATGGCTACACCTTC. It codes for CASSYVGATNYGYTF.

The chain has TRBV29-1 and TRBJ2-6; no clear D. Germline CDR1 SQVTM, CDR2 ANQGSEA. Trimming took off 8 bases at V and 2 bases at J, with 16 bases between the two ends. The CDR3 length is 15 residues. In DNA form, the CDR3 reads TGCAGCTTAGTGCCGGGTCCCCCTGGGGCCAACGTCCTGACTTTC. This codes for CSLVPGPPGANVLTF.

This clonotype was detected ten times or more. The gene calls are TRBV7-2 and TRBJ2-7, with 7 positions matching TRBD2. The germline gives CDR1 SGHTA, CDR2 FQGNSA. J was trimmed by 3 bases and V by 5 bases; bases with no gene match: 7. CDR3 length: 14 residues. The CDR3 here is CASSRSGISYEQYF. CDR3 DNA: TGTGCCAGCAGCCGAAGCGGGATAAGCTACGAGCAGTACTTC.

This clonotype has at least ten counts. The chain is built from TRBV2 and TRBJ1-2; 10 nucleotides align to TRBD1. The ends lost 1 base at V and 3 bases at J; junction bases unmatched: 2. The CDR3 extends over 15 amino acids. The germline V gene encodes CDR1 SNHLY and CDR2 FYNNEI. CDR3 DNA: TGTGCCAGCAGTGAAGGACAGGGGGCCGACTATGGCTACACCTTC. Translated: CASSEGQGADYGYTF.

This rearrangement joins TRBV9 to TRBJ1-1, with D perhaps matching TRBD1 (6 bases). V lost 5 bases to trimming and J lost 3 bases, with 17 bases between them. Germline CDR1 and CDR2: SGDLS and YYNGEE. This CDR3 comprises 15 residues. The CDR3 sequence is CASSRTGTPHTEAFF. In DNA form, the CDR3 reads TGTGCCAGCAGTCGTACAGGGACACCGCACACTGAAGCTTTCTTT.

In regard to this clonotype: No conserved phenylalanine or tryptophan is present at the end of the CDR3, so a read error is the likely explanation. This chain connects TRBV9 to TRBJ1-1; no clear D. V lost 0 bases and J lost 7, with 10 bases in between. This CDR3 contains 13 residues. Germline loops: CDR1 SGDLS, CDR2 YYNGEE. Here the CDR3 DNA reads TGTGCCAGCAGCGTAGCCGCGTGGGATGAAGCTTTCCTT. Its protein product is CASSVAAWDEAFL.

This clonotype has at least ten counts. The chain has TRBV15 and TRBJ2-7; D not certain. This CDR3 has 14 amino acids. Germline-derived CDR1 and CDR2 are LNHNV and YYDKDF (reference sequence). V lost 0 bases to trimming and J lost 3 bases, with 9 bases between them. The CDR3 DNA reads as TGTGCCACCAGCAGAGATCTGGCCAACTACGAGCAGTACTTC. Translating gives CATSRDLANYEQYF.